This T cell receptor (beta chain) was sequenced during a study of T cells in Graves' hyperthyroidism and ophthalmopathy. The CDR3 has 12 residues. Trimming pared 7 bases from V and 9 bases from J, leaving 15 bases between. Germline assignment: CDR1 SGHRS and CDR2 YFSETQ. Study-level points and caveats: In blood, most of the thyroid clonotypes expanded above 0.001 were also present. Progression to ophthalmopathy was predicted a median of approximately 6.4 months early.

Concerning this clonotype itself: No antigen is known for it.

RNA transcripts yielded amplified TCR beta CDR3 regions. The TCR CDR3 was amplified in a first-round RT-PCR using the HTBI primer set. TCRdb reanalysed the multiplex PCR reads using MiXCR and keeps one entry per CDR3 protein. The sample records tens of thousands of distinct CDR3 sequences, around 48% being singletons. Lactation, pregnancy, other autoimmune disease or uncontrolled infection led to exclusion of patients. The origin of this receptor is a woman between 50 and 59 years old with Graves' hyperthyroidism that later progressed to Graves' ophthalmopathy. The chain carries TRBV5-1 and TRBJ2-3; D is uncertain. Sequences were obtained from blood. CDR3 sequence (DNA): TGCGCCAGCGGCTGGACGAGCGAGACGCAGTATTTT. This translates into CASGWTSETQYF. Drawing the rest from reference TRBV5-1 and TRBJ2-3, the complete variable domain is KAGVTQTPRYLIKTRGQQVTLSCSPISGHRSVSWYQQTPGQGLQFLFEYFSETQRNKGNFPGRFSGRQFSNSRSEMNVSTLELGDSALYLCASGWTSETQYFGPGTRLTVL.